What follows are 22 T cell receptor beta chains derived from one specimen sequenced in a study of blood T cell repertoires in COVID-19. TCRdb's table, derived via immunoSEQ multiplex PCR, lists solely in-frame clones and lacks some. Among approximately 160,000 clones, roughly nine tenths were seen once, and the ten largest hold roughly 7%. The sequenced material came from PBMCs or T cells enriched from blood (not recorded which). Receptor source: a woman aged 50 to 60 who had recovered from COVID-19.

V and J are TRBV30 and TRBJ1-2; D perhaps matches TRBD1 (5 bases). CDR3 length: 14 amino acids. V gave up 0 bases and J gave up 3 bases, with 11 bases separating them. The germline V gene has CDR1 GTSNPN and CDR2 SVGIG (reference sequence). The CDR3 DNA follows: TGTGCCTGGAGTGTAGGTGGGGCCTACTATGGCTACACCTTC. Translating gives CAWSVGGAYYGYTF.

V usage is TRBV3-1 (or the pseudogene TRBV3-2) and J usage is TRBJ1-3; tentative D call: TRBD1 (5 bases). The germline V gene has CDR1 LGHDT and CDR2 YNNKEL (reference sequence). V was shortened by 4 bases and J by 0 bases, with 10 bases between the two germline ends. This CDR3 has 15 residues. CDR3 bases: TGTGCCAGCAGCCCCGACAGACCCTCTGGAAACACCATATATTTT. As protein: CASSPDRPSGNTIYF.

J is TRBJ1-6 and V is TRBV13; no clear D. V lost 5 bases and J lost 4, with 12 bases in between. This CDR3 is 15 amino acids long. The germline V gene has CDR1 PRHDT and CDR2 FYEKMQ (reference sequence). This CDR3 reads CASSREGTYNSPLHF. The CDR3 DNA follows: TGTGCCAGCAGCCGAGAGGGAACTTATAATTCACCCCTCCACTTT.

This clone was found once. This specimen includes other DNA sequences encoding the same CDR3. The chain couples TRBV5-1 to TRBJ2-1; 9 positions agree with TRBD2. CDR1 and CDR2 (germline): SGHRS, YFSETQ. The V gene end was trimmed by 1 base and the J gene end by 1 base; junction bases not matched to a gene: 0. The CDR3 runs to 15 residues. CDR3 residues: CASSLTSGSYNEQFF. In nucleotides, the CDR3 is TGCGCCAGCAGCTTGACTAGCGGGTCCTACAATGAGCAGTTCTTC.

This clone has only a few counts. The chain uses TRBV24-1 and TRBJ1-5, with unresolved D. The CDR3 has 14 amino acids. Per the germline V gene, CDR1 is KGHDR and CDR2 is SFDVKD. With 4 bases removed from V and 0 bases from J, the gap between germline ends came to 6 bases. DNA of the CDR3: TGTGCCACCAGTGACCCGTATAGCAATCAGCCCCAGCATTTT. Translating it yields CATSDPYSNQPQHF.

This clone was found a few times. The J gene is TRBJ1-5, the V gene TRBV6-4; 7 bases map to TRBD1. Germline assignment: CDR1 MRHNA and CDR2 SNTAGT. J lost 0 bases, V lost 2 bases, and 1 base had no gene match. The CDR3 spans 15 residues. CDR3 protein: CASSDGTDSNQPQHF. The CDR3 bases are TGTGCCAGCAGTGACGGGACAGATAGCAATCAGCCCCAGCATTTT.

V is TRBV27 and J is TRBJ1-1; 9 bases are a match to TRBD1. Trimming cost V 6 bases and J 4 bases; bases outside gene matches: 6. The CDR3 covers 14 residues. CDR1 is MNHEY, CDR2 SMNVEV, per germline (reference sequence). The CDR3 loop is CASSRRDRATEAFF. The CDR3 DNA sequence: TGTGCCAGCAGCCGACGGGACAGGGCCACTGAAGCTTTCTTT.

In DNA, the CDR3 is TGTGCCAGCAGCAGGGACAGGGGCACAGATACGCAGTATTTT. Residues: CASSRDRGTDTQYF. This chain connects TRBV5-4 to TRBJ2-3; 9 nucleotides match TRBD1. V shed 4 bases and J 1 base; nucleotides not matched to a gene: 1. The CDR3 spans 14 residues. In germline, CDR1 is SGHNT, CDR2 YYREEE (reference sequence).

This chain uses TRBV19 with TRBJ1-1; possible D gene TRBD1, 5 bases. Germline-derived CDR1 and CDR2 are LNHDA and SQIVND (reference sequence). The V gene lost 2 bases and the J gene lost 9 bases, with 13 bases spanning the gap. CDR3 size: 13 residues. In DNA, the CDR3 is TGTGCCAGTAGTATAAAATCTGACAGTAAAGCTTTCTTT. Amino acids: CASSIKSDSKAFF.

Written as DNA, the CDR3 is TGCGCCAGCAGCCAAGGAGTCCGGGGAACTGAAGCTTTCTTT. Translating it yields CASSQGVRGTEAFF. V gene TRBV4-1 combines with J gene TRBJ1-1; no clear D gene. Germline V CDR1 and CDR2: MGHRA, YSYEKL. Between the trimmed V and J ends, which lost 1 base and 5 bases, there was a span of 11 bases. The CDR3 is 14 amino acids.

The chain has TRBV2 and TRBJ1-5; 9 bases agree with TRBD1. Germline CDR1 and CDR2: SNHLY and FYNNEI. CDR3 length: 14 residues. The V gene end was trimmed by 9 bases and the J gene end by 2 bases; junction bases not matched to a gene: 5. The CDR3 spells CASSGQGGNQPQHF. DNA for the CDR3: TGTGCCAGTTCGGGACAGGGCGGCAATCAGCCCCAGCATTTT. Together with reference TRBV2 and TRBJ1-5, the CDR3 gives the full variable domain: EPEVTQTPSHQVTQMGQEVILRCVPISNHLYFYWYRQILGQKVEFLVSFYNNEISEKSEIFDDQFSVERPDGSNFTLKIRSTKLEDSAMYFCASSGQGGNQPQHFGDGTRLSIL.

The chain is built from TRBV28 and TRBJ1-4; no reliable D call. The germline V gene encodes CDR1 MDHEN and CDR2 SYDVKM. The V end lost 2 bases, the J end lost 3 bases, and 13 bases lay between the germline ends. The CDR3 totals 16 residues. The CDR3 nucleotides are TGTGCCAGCAGTTTAATCTATCAGAGGTCTAATGAAAAACTGTTTTTT. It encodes CASSLIYQRSNEKLFF.

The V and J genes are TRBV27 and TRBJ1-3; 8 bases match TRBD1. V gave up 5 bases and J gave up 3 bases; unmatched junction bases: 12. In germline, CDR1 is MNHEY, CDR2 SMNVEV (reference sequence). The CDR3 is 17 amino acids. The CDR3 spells CASSQRPGGLIGNTIYF. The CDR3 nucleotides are TGTGCCAGCAGTCAGCGACCAGGGGGCCTTATTGGAAACACCATATATTTT.

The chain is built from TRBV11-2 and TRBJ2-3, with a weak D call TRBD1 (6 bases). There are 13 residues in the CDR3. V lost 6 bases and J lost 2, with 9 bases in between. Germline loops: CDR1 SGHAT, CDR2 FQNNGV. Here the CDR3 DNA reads TGTGCCAGCAGGGGGGCGAACACAGATACGCAGTATTTT. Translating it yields CASRGANTDTQYF.

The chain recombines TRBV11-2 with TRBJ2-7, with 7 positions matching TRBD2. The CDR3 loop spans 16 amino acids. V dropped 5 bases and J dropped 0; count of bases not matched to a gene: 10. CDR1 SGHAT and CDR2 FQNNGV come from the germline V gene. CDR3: CASSRMGGISSYEQYF. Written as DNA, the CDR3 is TGTGCCAGCAGCCGGATGGGGGGGATCAGCTCCTACGAGCAGTACTTC.

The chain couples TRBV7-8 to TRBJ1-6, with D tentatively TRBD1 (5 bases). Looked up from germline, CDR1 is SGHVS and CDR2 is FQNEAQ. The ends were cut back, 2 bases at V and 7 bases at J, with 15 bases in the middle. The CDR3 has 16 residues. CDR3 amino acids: CASSLSVLGPNSPLHF. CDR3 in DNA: TGTGCCAGCAGCTTATCCGTTTTGGGGCCAAATTCACCCCTCCACTTT.

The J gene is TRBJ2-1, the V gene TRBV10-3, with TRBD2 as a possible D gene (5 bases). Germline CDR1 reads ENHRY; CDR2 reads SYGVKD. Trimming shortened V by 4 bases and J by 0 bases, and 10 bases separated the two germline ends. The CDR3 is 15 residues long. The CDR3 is CAISAAVSSYNEQFF. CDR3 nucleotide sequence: TGTGCCATCAGTGCAGCGGTGAGCTCCTACAATGAGCAGTTCTTC.

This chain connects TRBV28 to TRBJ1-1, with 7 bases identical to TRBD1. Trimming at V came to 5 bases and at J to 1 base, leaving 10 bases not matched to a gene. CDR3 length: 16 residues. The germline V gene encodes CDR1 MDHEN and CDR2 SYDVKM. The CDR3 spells CASSAYPGQTNTEAFF. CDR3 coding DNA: TGTGCCAGCAGTGCTTACCCGGGACAGACGAACACTGAAGCTTTCTTT.

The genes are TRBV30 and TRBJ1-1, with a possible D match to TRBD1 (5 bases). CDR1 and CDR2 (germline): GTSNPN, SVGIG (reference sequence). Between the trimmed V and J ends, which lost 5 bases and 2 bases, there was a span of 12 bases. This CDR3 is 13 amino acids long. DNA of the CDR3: TGTGCCTGGGCCCGACAGATCAACACTGAAGCTTTCTTT. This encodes CAWARQINTEAFF.

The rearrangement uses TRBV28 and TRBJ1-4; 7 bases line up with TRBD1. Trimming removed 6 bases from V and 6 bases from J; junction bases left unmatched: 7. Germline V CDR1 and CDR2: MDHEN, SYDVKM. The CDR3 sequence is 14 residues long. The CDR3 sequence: CASREQGRDEKLFF. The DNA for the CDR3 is TGTGCCAGCAGAGAACAGGGGAGAGATGAAAAACTGTTTTTT.

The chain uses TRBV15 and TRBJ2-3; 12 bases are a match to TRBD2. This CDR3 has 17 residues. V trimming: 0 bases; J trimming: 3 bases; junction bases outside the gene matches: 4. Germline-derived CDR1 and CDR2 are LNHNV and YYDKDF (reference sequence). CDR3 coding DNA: TGTGCCACCAGCAGAGATACTAGCGGGAGGTTGACAGATACGCAGTATTTT. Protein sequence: CATSRDTSGRLTDTQYF.

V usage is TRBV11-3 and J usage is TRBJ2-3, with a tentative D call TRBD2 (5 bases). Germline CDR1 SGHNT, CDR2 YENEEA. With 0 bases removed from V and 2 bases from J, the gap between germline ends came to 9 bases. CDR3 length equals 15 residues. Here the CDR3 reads CASSLESGNTDTQYF. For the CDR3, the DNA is TGTGCCAGCAGCTTAGAGTCGGGAAACACAGATACGCAGTATTTT.